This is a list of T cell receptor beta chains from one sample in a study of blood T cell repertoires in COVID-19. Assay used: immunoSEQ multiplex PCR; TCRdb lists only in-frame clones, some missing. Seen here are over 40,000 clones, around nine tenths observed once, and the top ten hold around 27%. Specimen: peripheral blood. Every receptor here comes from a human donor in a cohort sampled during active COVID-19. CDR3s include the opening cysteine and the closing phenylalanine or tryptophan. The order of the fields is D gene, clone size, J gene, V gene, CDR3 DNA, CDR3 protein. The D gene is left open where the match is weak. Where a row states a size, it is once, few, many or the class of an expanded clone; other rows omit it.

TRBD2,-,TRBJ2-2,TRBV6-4,TGTGCCAGCTCGAGCGGGAGGGCCCCCGGGGAGCTGTTTTTT,CASSSGRAPGELFF
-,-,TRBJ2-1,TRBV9,TGTGCCAGCAGCCTCCGAGGGGGATTCCCTGAGCAGTTCTTC,CASSLRGGFPEQFF
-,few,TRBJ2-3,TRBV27,TGTGCCAGCTCGTTGTCTTGGAGAGATACGCAGTATTTT,CASSLSWRDTQYF
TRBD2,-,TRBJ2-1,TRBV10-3,TGTGCCATCAGTGAGGGACTAGCGGGAGGGGGAGAGCAGTTCTTC,CAISEGLAGGGEQFF
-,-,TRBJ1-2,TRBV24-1,TGTGCCACCAGTGATGGGAGTGCTAACCCTTATGGCTACACCTTC,CATSDGSANPYGYTF
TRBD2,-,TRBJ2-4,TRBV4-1,TGCGCCAGCAGCCAAGATACCAGCGGGGCTTTACTAGCCAAAAACATTCAGTACTTC,CASSQDTSGALLAKNIQYF
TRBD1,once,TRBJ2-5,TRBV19,TGTGCCAGTAGGGACCACGGACAGGTCTTAGAGACCCAGTACTTC,CASRDHGQVLETQYF
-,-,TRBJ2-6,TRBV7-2,TGTGCCAGCAGCTCCGGTTTAGGGGTAGGGGGGGCCAACGTCCTGACTTTC,CASSSGLGVGGANVLTF
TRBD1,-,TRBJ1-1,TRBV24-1,TGTGCCACCAGTGGAGGGGGCCCTGAAGCTTTCTTT,CATSGGGPEAFF
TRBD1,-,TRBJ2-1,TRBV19,TGTGCCAGTAGTCCCGTTCGACAGGGGTCTCAGCGCAATGAGCAGTTCTTC,CASSPVRQGSQRNEQFF
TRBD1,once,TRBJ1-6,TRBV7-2,TGTGCCAGCAGCTCCACAGGGGGTTCGAATTCACCCCTCCACTTT,CASSSTGGSNSPLHF
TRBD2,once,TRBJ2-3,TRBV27,TGTGCCAGCAGCCTGGGACTAGCGGGAGGAGATACGCAGTATTTT,CASSLGLAGGDTQYF
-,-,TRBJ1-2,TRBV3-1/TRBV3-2,TGTGCCAGCAGCCAAGATAGACGAGGGAGGAGTGGCTACACCTTC,CASSQDRRGRSGYTF
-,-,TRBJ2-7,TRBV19,TGTGCCAGTTCTTCCCCCTCCTACGAGCAGTACTTC,CASSSPSYEQYF